The entry below gives a single T cell receptor (beta chain) sequence along with its context. Original processing methods: Reference gene primer amplification yielded estimated nucleated cell counts. Sequencing used immunoSEQ multiplex PCR; TCRdb keeps in-frame clones, though not all of them. V and J calls and clone size follow that table, whereas D and trimming were derived from the DNA. The sample records 150,000 to 200,000 clones, 80% to 85% being singletons. This sample was included in a study of blood T cell repertoires in COVID-19. Turning to the study itself: Italy, Spain and the United States were the sources of the convalescent and acute COVID-19 samples. T cells, B-cell-depleted T cells, or PBMCs supplied cDNA or gDNA.

The sequence was collected from a human donor with acute or convalescent COVID-19. The donor label of this sample is uncertain. Sample: peripheral blood.

This chain's CDR3 is CASSVLAGGVDTQYF. As DNA, the CDR3 is TGTGCCAGCAGCGTTCTAGCGGGAGGGGTAGATACGCAGTATTTT. The chain links TRBV6-4 to TRBJ2-3, with 12 positions matching TRBD2. Per germline, CDR1 MRHNA and CDR2 SNTAGT. This CDR3 has 15 amino acids. V was pared by 6 bases and J by 5 bases, with 6 bases of the junction left unmatched.